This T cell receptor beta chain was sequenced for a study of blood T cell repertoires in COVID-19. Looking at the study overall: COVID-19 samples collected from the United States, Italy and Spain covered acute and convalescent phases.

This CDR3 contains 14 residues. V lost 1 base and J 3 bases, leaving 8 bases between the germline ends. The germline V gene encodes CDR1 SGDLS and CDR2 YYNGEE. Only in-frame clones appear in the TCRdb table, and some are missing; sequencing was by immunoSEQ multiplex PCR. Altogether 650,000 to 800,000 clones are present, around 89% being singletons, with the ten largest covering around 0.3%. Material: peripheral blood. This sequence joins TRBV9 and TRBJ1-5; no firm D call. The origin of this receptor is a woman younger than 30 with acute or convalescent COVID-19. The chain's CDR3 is CASSVQAHNQPQHF. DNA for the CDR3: TGTGCCAGCAGCGTACAGGCGCACAATCAGCCCCAGCATTTT. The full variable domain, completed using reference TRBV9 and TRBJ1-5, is DSGVTQTPKHLITATGQRVTLRCSPRSGDLSVYWYQQSLDQGLQFLIQYYNGEERAKGNILERFSAQQFPDLHSELNLSSLELGDSALYFCASSVQAHNQPQHFGDGTRLSIL.